These 27 T cell receptor beta chains share one sample of origin, sequenced in a study of blood T cell repertoires in COVID-19 (TCRdb year 2020). The receptor library was made with the immunoSEQ multiplex PCR assay. Not all clones reach the TCRdb copy of this immuneACCESS table, which keeps in-frame sequences only. Checked studies attribute under half of the gap to unresolved V genes and leave the rest unexplained. The sample table lists 200,000 to 250,000 clones, 87% of them with a count of one. Approximately 12% of the sample rests with the top ten. Sequenced sample: peripheral blood. The receptors were sampled from a woman aged 18 to 35 who had recovered from COVID-19.

The chain combines TRBV4-1 with TRBJ2-1, with TRBD2 matching 11 bases. Trimming took 0 bases from V and 0 from J; bases not matched to a gene: 7. This CDR3 has 19 residues. Germline loops: CDR1 MGHRA, CDR2 YSYEKL. In DNA, the CDR3 is TGCGCCAGCAGCCAAGATGTAACTAGCGGGAGTAGCTCCTACAATGAGCAGTTCTTC. Its translation: CASSQDVTSGSSSYNEQFF.

The chain is built from TRBV29-1 and TRBJ2-5; 7 bases agree with TRBD1. Germline values: CDR1 SQVTM, CDR2 ANQGSEA. This CDR3 is built from 17 residues. The V gene end was trimmed by 3 bases and the J gene end by 1 base; junction bases not matched to a gene: 14. The CDR3 bases are TGCAGCGTTGAGGGATTTCGAGGGGGCAAAATCCAAGAGACCCAGTACTTC. Protein: CSVEGFRGGKIQETQYF.

The CDR3 coding sequence is TGTGCCAGCAGCCACGGAGATGGCTACACCTTC. Amino acids: CASSHGDGYTF. V usage is TRBV14 and J usage is TRBJ1-2, with D unclear. The CDR3 runs 11 residues. V lost 3 bases and J 6 bases, leaving 5 bases between the germline ends. Germline V CDR1 and CDR2: SGHDN, FVKESK.

This clone appeared a few times. The V gene is TRBV10-2, the J gene TRBJ2-1, with 7 positions matching TRBD1. This CDR3 region has 16 residues. Germline values: CDR1 WSHSY, CDR2 SAAADI. Trimming took 0 bases from V and 3 from J; bases not matched to a gene: 5. The CDR3 DNA reads TGCGCCAGCAGTGAGTCACAGGGGATACTCTACAATGAGCAGTTCTTC. It is translated as CASSESQGILYNEQFF.

The V gene is TRBV7-9, the J gene TRBJ2-7; 10 bases agree with TRBD1. Unmatched junction bases numbered 4, after V lost 5 bases and J lost 3 bases. Germline lookup yields CDR1 SEHNR and CDR2 FQNEAQ (reference sequence). The CDR3 is 14 amino acids. For the CDR3, the DNA is TGTGCCAGCAGCCTGACAGGGGGCGGCTACGAGCAGTACTTC. Protein product: CASSLTGGGYEQYF.

The chain couples TRBV4-2 to TRBJ2-7, with 7 bases aligning to TRBD2. Germline V gene sequence: CDR1 LGHNA, CDR2 YNFKEQ. V shed 0 bases and J 4 bases; nucleotides not matched to a gene: 15. The CDR3 runs 18 residues. Written as DNA, the CDR3 is TGTGCCAGCAGCCAAGACTTTGGCGGGAGCCCACTATCATACGAGCAGTACTTC. It translates to CASSQDFGGSPLSYEQYF.

CDR3 in amino acids: CASSPLGSGRDETQYF. CDR3 DNA sequence: TGTGCCAGCAGCCCCCTCGGCAGCGGGAGGGATGAGACCCAGTACTTC. The chain has TRBV7-9 and TRBJ2-5; 10 bases are shared with TRBD2. This CDR3 comprises 16 residues. J lost 5 bases, V lost 5 bases, and 11 bases had no gene match. The V gene's germline CDR1 is SEHNR and CDR2 FQNEAQ (reference sequence).

The V gene is TRBV6-2 or TRBV6-3, the J gene TRBJ2-3; 8 bases align to TRBD2. V gave up 2 bases and J gave up 3 bases; unmatched junction bases: 13. CDR3 size: 18 residues. Germline V CDR1 and CDR2: MNHEY, SVGEGT. The CDR3, as DNA: TGTGCCAGCAGTTACGACCATAGCGGGAACAGAATGACAGATACGCAGTATTTT. Protein product: CASSYDHSGNRMTDTQYF.

The count of this clone is one. The chain uses TRBV14 and TRBJ2-1, with D possibly being TRBD1 (6 bases). Germline V lookup: CDR1 SGHDN, CDR2 FVKESK. Trimming removed 2 bases at V and 16 bases at J, with 15 bases between. This CDR3 comprises 12 residues. The CDR3 loop is CASSQLGQVKFF. The DNA for the CDR3 is TGTGCCAGCAGCCAATTGGGACAAGTTAAATTCTTC.

V gene TRBV4-1 combines with J gene TRBJ1-6; 9 nucleotides match TRBD1. The CDR3 runs 16 residues. The trim removed 4 bases at V and 7 bases at J, leaving 8 bases unmatched. Germline assignment: CDR1 MGHRA and CDR2 YSYEKL. The CDR3 region is CASSPQPGQGNSPLHF. The CDR3 nucleotides read TGCGCCAGCAGCCCCCAGCCCGGACAGGGGAATTCACCCCTCCACTTT.

V usage is TRBV19 and J usage is TRBJ2-1; 13 bases match TRBD2. With V trimmed by 4 bases and J by 2 bases, 14 bases remained unmatched. CDR3 length: 20 residues. From germline, CDR1 is LNHDA and CDR2 SQIVND (reference sequence). The CDR3 region is CASSTGRGGLAGAPYNEQFF. The CDR3 DNA is TGTGCCAGTAGTACGGGACGGGGAGGACTAGCGGGAGCCCCCTACAATGAGCAGTTCTTC.

The chain combines TRBV11-3 with TRBJ2-5, with 10 bases aligning to TRBD1. This CDR3 region has 16 residues. V lost 5 bases and J lost 2; bases outside the gene matches: 8. CDR1 and CDR2 from the germline V gene are SGHNT and YENEEA. The CDR3 protein is CASSTRQGANQETQYF. The DNA for the CDR3 is TGTGCCAGCAGCACAAGACAGGGGGCGAATCAAGAGACCCAGTACTTC.

V and J are TRBV7-8 and TRBJ2-7; D is possibly TRBD2 (5 bases). Germline assignment: CDR1 SGHVS and CDR2 FQNEAQ. The V and J ends lost 5 bases and 7 bases respectively, with 9 bases between them. The CDR3 sequence is 11 residues long. The CDR3, as DNA: TGTGCCAGCAGCGACTATCGGGAGCAGTACTTC. Translating gives CASSDYREQYF.

This rearrangement joins TRBV27 to TRBJ1-1, with D possibly TRBD1 on 5 matching bases. V shed 6 bases and J shed 0 bases, with 14 bases lying between them. Germline loops: CDR1 MNHEY, CDR2 SMNVEV (reference sequence). This CDR3 is built from 15 residues. CDR3 loop: CASRPIDSLNTEAFF. The DNA for the CDR3 is TGTGCCAGCAGACCTATTGACAGTCTGAACACTGAAGCTTTCTTT.

The chain recombines TRBV19 with TRBJ2-1, with 11 nucleotides matching TRBD2. The germline V gene has CDR1 LNHDA and CDR2 SQIVND (reference sequence). V was clipped by 2 bases and J by 3 bases; unmatched bases: 3. The CDR3 length is 16 residues. This CDR3 reads CASSILAGGGYNEQFF. The CDR3, as DNA: TGTGCCAGTAGTATACTAGCGGGAGGTGGCTACAATGAGCAGTTCTTC.

The rearrangement joins TRBV11-3 to TRBJ2-3; maybe TRBD2 (5 bases). Trimming removed 6 bases from V and 4 bases from J, with 8 bases in between. CDR1 SGHNT and CDR2 YENEEA come from the germline V gene. The CDR3 covers 12 residues. CDR3 bases: TGTGCCAGCAGTGACTACGCAGATACGCAGTATTTT. Protein: CASSDYADTQYF.

The rearrangement links TRBV12-3 or TRBV12-4 to TRBJ2-7; D is unresolved. The germline V and J ends were trimmed by 8 bases and 7 bases, with 12 bases remaining between them. CDR3 length: 11 residues. CDR3: CASGPISEQYF. DNA for the CDR3: TGTGCCAGCGGTCCCATCAGTGAGCAGTACTTC.

The genes are TRBV7-6 and TRBJ1-3; tentative D call: TRBD1 (5 bases). With 3 bases removed from V and 5 bases from J, the gap between germline ends came to 14 bases. The CDR3 contains 15 residues. Per the germline V gene, CDR1 is SGHVS and CDR2 is FNYEAQ. CDR3 nucleotides: TGTGCCAGCAGCTTGGGGGGTGCCCCGAGAAACACCATATATTTT. Translation gives CASSLGGAPRNTIYF.

This chain joins TRBV14 and TRBJ2-3; 10 nucleotides match TRBD1. Unmatched junction bases numbered 6, after V lost 0 bases and J lost 6 bases. The CDR3 spans 16 residues. The germline CDR1 and CDR2 sequences are SGHDN and FVKESK. In DNA form, the CDR3 reads TGTGCCAGCAGCCAAGAAGGGACAGGGGCTGGCGATACGCAGTATTTT. As protein: CASSQEGTGAGDTQYF. The full variable domain, with the rest looked up from reference TRBV14 and TRBJ2-3, is EAGVTQFPSHSVIEKGQTVTLRCDPISGHDNLYWYRRVMGKEIKFLLHFVKESKQDESGMPNNRFLAERTGGTYSTLKVQPAELEDSGVYFCASSQEGTGAGDTQYFGPGTRLTVL.

The chain combines TRBV5-1 with TRBJ2-3; TRBD2 matches at 11 bases. The trim removed 2 bases at V and 4 bases at J, leaving 6 bases unmatched. The CDR3 totals 16 residues. The germline V gene has CDR1 SGHRS and CDR2 YFSETQ. The CDR3 is CASSFLAGGGADTQYF. The CDR3 DNA follows: TGCGCCAGCAGCTTCCTAGCGGGAGGAGGCGCAGATACGCAGTATTTT.

This chain connects TRBV15 to TRBJ2-7; 8 positions match TRBD1. The V gene's germline CDR1 is LNHNV and CDR2 YYDKDF (reference sequence). This CDR3 is 13 amino acids long. J gave up 9 bases and V 5 bases, and 9 bases lay outside the gene matches. CDR3 in DNA: TGTGCCACCAGCGAGGACAGGGTTGCCGGGCAGTACTTC. Protein sequence: CATSEDRVAGQYF.

V usage is TRBV9 and J usage is TRBJ2-7; D uncertain. CDR1 is SGDLS, CDR2 YYNGEE, per germline. V lost 0 bases and J 2 bases, leaving 12 bases between the germline ends. This CDR3 has 15 amino acids. This chain's CDR3 is CASSVAFGSTYEQYF. CDR3 in DNA: TGTGCCAGCAGCGTAGCTTTCGGGTCCACCTACGAGCAGTACTTC.

This sequence joins TRBV6-1 and TRBJ2-1; 9 positions match TRBD2. CDR1 and CDR2 from the germline V gene are MNHNS and SASEGT. The CDR3 runs 14 residues. The junction had 4 bases not matched to a gene; V was cut back by 1 base and J by 9 bases. The CDR3 coding sequence is TGTGCCAGCAGTGAAGAGGTAGCGGGAGTTGAGCAGTTCTTC. Protein: CASSEEVAGVEQFF.

This chain connects TRBV19 to TRBJ1-4, with a tentative D call TRBD1 (6 bases). Deletions cut 8 bases from V and 8 bases from J, with 15 bases between. The germline V gene encodes CDR1 LNHDA and CDR2 SQIVND (reference sequence). The CDR3 covers 13 residues. CDR3 coding DNA: TGTGCCAGTGCACAGGGTAGAAACGAAAAACTGTTTTTT. Its translation: CASAQGRNEKLFF. The whole variable domain, filled in from reference TRBV19 and TRBJ1-4, reads DGGITQSPKYLFRKEGQNVTLSCEQNLNHDAMYWYRQDPGQGLRLIYYSQIVNDFQKGDIAEGYSVSREKKESFPLTVTSAQKNPTAFYLCASAQGRNEKLFFGSGTQLSVL.

The rearrangement uses TRBV27 and TRBJ1-6; D uncertain. The length of the CDR3 is 14 residues. Germline V gene data show CDR1 as MNHEY and CDR2 as SMNVEV (reference sequence). V lost 3 bases to trimming and J lost 5 bases, with 8 bases between them. For the CDR3, the DNA is TGTGCCAGCAGTTTGATAGATGATAATTCACCCCTCCACTTT. Translation gives CASSLIDDNSPLHF.

The J gene is TRBJ1-5, the V gene TRBV27; no clear D. This CDR3 has 13 residues. Germline V CDR1 and CDR2: MNHEY, SMNVEV (reference sequence). The ends were cut back, 0 bases at V and 7 bases at J, with 7 bases in the middle. CDR3 sequence: CASSLSFQQPQHF. In nucleotides, the CDR3 is TGTGCCAGCAGTTTATCGTTCCAGCAGCCCCAGCATTTT.

CDR3 sequence (DNA): TGTGCCAGCAGTTACTCGATTTCGTTTTTCCTGGAGTATCGGGGCTCCTACGAGCAGTACTTC. Its translation is CASSYSISFFLEYRGSYEQYF. The chain joins TRBV6-2 or TRBV6-3 to TRBJ2-7; tentatively, D is TRBD2 (5 bases). The V gene lost 0 bases and the J gene lost 0 bases, with 27 bases spanning the gap. The CDR3 sequence is 21 residues long. The germline V gene encodes CDR1 MNHEY and CDR2 SVGEGT.